The 5 T cell receptor beta chains below all came from one sample that was sequenced in a study of cytomegalovirus exposure and HLA in healthy donors. The PCR was carried out with 60 Vbeta primers and 13 Jbeta primers. The repertoire was sequenced with immunoSEQ multiplex PCR; TCRdb's copy has only in-frame clones and lacks some. The sample yields about 190,000 clones, 81% seen once. Sequencing was done on a sample of PBMCs. Receptor source: a man aged 18 to 30 in good health and CMV-seronegative.

This clone showed up just a few times. This rearrangement joins TRBV7-2 to TRBJ1-2; D is perhaps TRBD1 (6 bases). CDR1 is SGHTA, CDR2 FQGNSA, per germline. Trimming cost V 2 bases and J 6 bases, with 13 bases left between them. The CDR3 length is 14 residues. CDR3 amino acids: CASSLFWTDDGYTF. The CDR3, as DNA: TGTGCCAGCAGCTTATTTTGGACAGACGATGGCTACACCTTC.

The rearrangement links TRBV11-2 to TRBJ2-1; 7 bases fit TRBD1. V shed 7 bases, J shed 2 bases, and the junction held 14 bases outside the gene matches. The CDR3 length is 17 residues. Germline CDR1 SGHAT, CDR2 FQNNGV. The CDR3 DNA is TGTGCCAGCACCATTGGGGTCCGAGGGACAGCCTACAATGAGCAGTTCTTC. It translates to CASTIGVRGTAYNEQFF.

The chain carries TRBV5-3 and TRBJ2-4, with D maybe TRBD1 (6 bases). TRBV5-3 is reported as an ORF; its role is uncertain. The CDR3 spans 14 residues. V shed 4 bases and J shed 5 bases, with 13 bases lying between them. CDR3 bases: TGTGCCAGAAGCCGGGACACCAACCAAAACATTCAGTACTTC. Protein sequence: CARSRDTNQNIQYF.

This clone was seen only once. The chain has TRBV7-2 and TRBJ2-1, with 12 bases that match TRBD2. CDR3 length: 14 amino acids. Unmatched junction bases numbered 5, after V lost 7 bases and J lost 7 bases. CDR1 and CDR2 from the germline V gene are SGHTA and FQGNSA. The DNA of the CDR3 is TGTGCCAGCATCCAGACTAGCGGGGGTAATGAGCAGTTCTTC. It specifies CASIQTSGGNEQFF. The full variable domain, with the rest looked up from reference TRBV7-2 and TRBJ2-1, is GAGVSQSPSNKVTEKGKDVELRCDPISGHTALYWYRQSLGQGLEFLIYFQGNSAPDKSGLPSDRFSAERTGGSVSTLTIQRTQQEDSAVYLCASIQTSGGNEQFFGPGTRLTVL.

V usage is TRBV6-4 and J usage is TRBJ2-2; 9 nucleotides line up with TRBD2. The CDR3 loop spans 14 amino acids. Germline V lookup: CDR1 MRHNA, CDR2 SNTAGT. V gave up 3 bases and J gave up 8 bases; unmatched junction bases: 4. CDR3 residues: CASSEREGPGELFF. The DNA for the CDR3 is TGTGCCAGCAGTGAGCGGGAGGGCCCAGGGGAGCTGTTTTTT.